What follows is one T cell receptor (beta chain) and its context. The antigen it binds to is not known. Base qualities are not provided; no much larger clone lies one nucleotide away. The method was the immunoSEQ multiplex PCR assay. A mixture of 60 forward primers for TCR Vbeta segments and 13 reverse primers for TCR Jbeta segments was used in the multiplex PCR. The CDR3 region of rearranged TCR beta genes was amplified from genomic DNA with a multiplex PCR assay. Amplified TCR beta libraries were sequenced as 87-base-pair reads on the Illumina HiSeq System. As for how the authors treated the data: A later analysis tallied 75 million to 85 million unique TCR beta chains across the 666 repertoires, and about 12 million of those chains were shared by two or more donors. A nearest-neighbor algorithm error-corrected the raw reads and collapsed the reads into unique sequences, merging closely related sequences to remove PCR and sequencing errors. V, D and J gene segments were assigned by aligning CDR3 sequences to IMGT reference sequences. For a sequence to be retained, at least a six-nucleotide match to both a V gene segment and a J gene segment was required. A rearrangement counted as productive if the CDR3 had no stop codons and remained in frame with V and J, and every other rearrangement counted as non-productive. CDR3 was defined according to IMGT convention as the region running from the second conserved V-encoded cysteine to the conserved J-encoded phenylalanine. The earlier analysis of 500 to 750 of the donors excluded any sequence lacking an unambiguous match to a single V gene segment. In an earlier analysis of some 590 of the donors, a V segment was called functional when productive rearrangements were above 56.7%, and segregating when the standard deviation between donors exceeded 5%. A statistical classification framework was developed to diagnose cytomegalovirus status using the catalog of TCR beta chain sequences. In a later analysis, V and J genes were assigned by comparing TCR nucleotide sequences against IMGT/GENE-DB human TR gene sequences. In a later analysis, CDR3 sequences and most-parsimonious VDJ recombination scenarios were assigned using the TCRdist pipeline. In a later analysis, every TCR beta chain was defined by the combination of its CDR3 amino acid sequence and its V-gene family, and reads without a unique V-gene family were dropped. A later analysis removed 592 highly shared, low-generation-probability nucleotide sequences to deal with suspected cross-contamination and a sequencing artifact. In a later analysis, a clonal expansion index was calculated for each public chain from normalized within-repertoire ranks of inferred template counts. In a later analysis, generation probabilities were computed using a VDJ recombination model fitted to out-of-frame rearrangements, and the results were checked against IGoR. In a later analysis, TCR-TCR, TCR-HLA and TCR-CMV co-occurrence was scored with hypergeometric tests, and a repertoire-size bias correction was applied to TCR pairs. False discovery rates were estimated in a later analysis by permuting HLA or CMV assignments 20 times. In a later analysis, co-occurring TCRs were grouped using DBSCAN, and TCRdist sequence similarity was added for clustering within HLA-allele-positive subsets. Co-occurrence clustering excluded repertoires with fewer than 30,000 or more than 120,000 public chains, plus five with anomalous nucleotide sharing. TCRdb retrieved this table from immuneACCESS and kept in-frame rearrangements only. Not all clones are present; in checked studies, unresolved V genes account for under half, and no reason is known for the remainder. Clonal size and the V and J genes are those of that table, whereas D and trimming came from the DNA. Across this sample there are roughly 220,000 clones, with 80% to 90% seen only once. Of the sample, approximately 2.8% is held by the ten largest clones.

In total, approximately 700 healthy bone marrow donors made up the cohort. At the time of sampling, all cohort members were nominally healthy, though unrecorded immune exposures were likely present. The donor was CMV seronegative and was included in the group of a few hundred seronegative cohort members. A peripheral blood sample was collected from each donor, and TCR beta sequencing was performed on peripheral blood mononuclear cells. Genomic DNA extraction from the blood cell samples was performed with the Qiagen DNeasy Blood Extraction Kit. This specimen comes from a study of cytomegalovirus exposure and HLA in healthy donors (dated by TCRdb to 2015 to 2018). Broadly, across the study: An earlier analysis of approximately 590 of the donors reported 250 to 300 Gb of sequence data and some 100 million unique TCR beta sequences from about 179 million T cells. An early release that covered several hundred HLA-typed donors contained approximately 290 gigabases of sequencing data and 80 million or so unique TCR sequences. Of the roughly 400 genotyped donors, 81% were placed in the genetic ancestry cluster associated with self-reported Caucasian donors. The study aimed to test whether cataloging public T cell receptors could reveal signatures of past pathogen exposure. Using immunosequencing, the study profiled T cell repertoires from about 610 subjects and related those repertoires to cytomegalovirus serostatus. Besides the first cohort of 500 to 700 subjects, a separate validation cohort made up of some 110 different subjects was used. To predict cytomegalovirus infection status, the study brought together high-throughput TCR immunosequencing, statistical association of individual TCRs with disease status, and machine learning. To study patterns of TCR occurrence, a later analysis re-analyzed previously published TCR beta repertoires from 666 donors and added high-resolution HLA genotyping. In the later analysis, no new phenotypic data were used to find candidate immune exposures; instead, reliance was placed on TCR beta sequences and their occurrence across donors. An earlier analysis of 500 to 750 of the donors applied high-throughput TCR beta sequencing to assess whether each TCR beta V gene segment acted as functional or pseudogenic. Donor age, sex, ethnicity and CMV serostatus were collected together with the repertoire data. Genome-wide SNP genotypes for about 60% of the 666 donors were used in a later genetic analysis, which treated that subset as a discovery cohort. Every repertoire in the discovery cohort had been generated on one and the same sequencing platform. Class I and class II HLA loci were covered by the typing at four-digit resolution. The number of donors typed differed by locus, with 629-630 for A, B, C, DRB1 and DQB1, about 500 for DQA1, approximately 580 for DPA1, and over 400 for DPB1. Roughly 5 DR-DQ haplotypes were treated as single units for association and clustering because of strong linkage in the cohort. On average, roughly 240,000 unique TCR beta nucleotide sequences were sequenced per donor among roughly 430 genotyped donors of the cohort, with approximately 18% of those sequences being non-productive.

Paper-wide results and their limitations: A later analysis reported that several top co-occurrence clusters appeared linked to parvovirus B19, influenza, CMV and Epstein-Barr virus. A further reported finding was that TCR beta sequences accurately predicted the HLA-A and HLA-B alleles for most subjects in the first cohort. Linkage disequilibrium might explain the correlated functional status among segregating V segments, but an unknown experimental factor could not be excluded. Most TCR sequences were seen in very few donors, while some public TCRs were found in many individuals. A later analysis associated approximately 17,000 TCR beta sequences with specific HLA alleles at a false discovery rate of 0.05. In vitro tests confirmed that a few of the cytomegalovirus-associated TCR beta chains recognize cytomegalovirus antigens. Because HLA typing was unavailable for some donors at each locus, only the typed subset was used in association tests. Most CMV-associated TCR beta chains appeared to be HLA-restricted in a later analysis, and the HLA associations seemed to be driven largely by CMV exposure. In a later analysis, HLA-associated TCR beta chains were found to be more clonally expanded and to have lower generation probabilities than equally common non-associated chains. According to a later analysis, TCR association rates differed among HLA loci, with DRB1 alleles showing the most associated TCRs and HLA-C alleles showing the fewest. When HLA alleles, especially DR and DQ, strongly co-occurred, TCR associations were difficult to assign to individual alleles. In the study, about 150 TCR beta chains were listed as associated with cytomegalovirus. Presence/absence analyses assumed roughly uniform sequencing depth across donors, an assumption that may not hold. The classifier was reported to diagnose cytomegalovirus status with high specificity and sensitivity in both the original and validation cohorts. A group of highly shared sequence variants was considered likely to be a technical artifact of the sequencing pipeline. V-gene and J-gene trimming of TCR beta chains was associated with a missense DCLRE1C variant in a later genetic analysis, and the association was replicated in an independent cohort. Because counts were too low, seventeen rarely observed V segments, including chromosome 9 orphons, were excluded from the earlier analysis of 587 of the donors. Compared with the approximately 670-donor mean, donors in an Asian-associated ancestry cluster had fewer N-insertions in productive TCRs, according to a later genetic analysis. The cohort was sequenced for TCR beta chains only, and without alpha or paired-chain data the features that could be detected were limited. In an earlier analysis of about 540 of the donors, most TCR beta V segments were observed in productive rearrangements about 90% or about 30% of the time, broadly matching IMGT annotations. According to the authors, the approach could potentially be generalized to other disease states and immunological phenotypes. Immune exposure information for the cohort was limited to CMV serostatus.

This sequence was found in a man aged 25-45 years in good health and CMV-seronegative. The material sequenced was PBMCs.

The CDR3 reads as follows: CASRGQPYNSPLHF. The DNA sequence is as follows: TGTGCCAGCAGGGGACAGCCTTATAATTCACCCCTCCACTTT. This chain is built from TRBV6-1 and TRBJ1-6; 7 junctional bases match TRBD1. V is cut back by 6 bases and J by 4 bases, with 3 bases in the junction unmatched. Via the germline V gene, CDR1 is MNHNS and CDR2 SASEGT. Including cysteine and phenylalanine, the CDR3 has 14 amino acids. Only the CDR3 DNA stays, 42 bases, in frame from base 1.